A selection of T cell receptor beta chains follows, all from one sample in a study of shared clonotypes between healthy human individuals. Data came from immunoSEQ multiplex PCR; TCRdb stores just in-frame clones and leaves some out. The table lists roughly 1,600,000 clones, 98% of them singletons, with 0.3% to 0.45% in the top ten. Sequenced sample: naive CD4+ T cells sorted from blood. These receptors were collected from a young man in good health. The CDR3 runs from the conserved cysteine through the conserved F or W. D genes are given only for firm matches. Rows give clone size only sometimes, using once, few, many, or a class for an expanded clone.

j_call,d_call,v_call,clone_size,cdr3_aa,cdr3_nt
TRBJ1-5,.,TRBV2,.,CASSEGQYQPQHF,TGTGCCAGCAGTGAGGGCCAATATCAGCCCCAGCATTTT
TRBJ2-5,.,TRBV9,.,CASSRGLEETQYF,TGTGCCAGCAGTCGGGGGCTCGAAGAGACCCAGTACTTC
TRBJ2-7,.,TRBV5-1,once,CASSRAATYEQYF,TGCGCCAGCAGCCGGGCGGCAACCTACGAGCAGTACTTC
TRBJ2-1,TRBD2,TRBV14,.,CASSQDPPSGRTSYNEQFF,TGTGCCAGCAGCCAAGATCCCCCTAGCGGGAGGACGTCCTACAATGAGCAGTTCTTC
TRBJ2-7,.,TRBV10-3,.,CAISEVGQTIGEQYF,TGTGCCATCAGTGAGGTTGGACAGACCATCGGGGAGCAGTACTTC
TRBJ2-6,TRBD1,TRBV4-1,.,CASSHLGTELQGANVLTF,TGCGCCAGCAGCCACCTCGGGACAGAGTTACAAGGGGCCAACGTCCTGACTTTC
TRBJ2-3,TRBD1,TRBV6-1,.,CASSLRDRVADTQYF,TGTGCCAGCAGTCTACGGGACAGGGTGGCAGATACGCAGTATTTT
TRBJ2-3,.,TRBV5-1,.,CASTLGASGRQGGDTQYF,TGCGCCAGCACCCTCGGGGCTAGCGGAAGACAAGGGGGAGATACGCAGTATTTT
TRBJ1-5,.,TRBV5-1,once,CASSLPSGRLDQPQHF,TGCGCCAGCAGCTTGCCGTCAGGCCGCCTCGATCAGCCCCAGCATTTT
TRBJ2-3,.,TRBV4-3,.,CASSPTLPGGTSTDTQYF,TGCGCCAGCAGCCCAACCCTTCCAGGAGGAACTAGCACAGATACGCAGTATTTT
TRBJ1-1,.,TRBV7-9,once,CASSYKPSWGGTEAFF,TGTGCCAGCAGCTACAAACCCTCGTGGGGCGGCACTGAAGCTTTCTTT
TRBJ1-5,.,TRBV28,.,CASSSKLPYRNQPQHF,TGTGCCAGCAGTTCGAAACTCCCTTATCGGAATCAGCCCCAGCATTTT
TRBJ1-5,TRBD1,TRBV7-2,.,CASSLWTGGSNQPQHF,TGTGCCAGCAGCCTGTGGACAGGAGGTAGCAATCAGCCCCAGCATTTT
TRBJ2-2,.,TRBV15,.,CATSRETGGFTGELFF,TGTGCCACCAGCAGAGAGACAGGTGGATTCACCGGGGAGCTGTTTTTT
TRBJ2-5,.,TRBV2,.,CASPPRTGEETQYF,TGTGCCAGCCCACCCAGGACGGGAGAAGAGACCCAGTACTTC
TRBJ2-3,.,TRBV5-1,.,CASSWGGTDTQYF,TGCGCCAGCAGCTGGGGTGGGACAGATACGCAGTATTTT
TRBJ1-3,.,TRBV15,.,CATSRDQGGLNTIYF,TGTGCCACCAGCAGAGATCAAGGGGGTCTAAACACCATATATTTT
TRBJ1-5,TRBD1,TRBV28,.,CASRSGQGWSQPQHF,TGTGCCAGCAGATCCGGACAGGGATGGAGTCAGCCCCAGCATTTT
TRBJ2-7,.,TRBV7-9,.,CASSFSTGEQYF,TGTGCCAGCAGTTTCAGTACCGGCGAGCAGTACTTC
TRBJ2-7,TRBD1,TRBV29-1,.,CSVGQGTYEQYF,TGCAGCGTGGGACAGGGCACCTACGAGCAGTACTTC
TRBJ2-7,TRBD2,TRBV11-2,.,CASSILGPSGRYEQYF,TGTGCCAGCAGCATACTAGGCCCTAGCGGGAGGTACGAGCAGTACTTC
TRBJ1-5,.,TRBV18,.,CASSPLPAGVDQPQHF,TGTGCCAGCTCACCCCTCCCCGCAGGGGTTGATCAGCCCCAGCATTTT
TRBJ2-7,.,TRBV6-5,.,CASTPAGVGEQYF,TGTGCCAGCACCCCGGCCGGGGTTGGTGAGCAGTACTTC
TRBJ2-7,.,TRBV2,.,CASSRDLGTYEQYF,TGTGCCAGCAGTAGGGACCTAGGCACCTACGAGCAGTACTTC
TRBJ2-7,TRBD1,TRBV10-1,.,CASTPGTGISEQYF,TGCGCCAGCACCCCCGGGACAGGGATATCCGAGCAGTACTTC
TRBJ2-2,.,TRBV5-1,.,CASSAYDRDTGELFF,TGCGCCAGCAGCGCCTATGATCGGGACACCGGGGAGCTGTTTTTT
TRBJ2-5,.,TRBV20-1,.,CSATDFRGQYF,TGCAGTGCCACCGACTTTCGTGGCCAGTACTTC
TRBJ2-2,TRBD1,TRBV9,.,CASNTPRDRYSAGELFF,TGTGCCAGCAACACCCCCCGGGACAGGTACTCGGCGGGGGAGCTGTTTTTT